Sequencing of this TCR beta chain was carried out in a study of long-term antiretroviral therapy in people with HIV. This clone was detected only once. The immunoSEQ assay was v3.0, run at survey level. TCRdb keeps only in-frame clones here, not all; method: immunoSEQ multiplex PCR. The repertoire has about 22,000 clones, about 80% of them found once; the top ten carry 18%. With 3 bases removed from V and 5 bases from J, the gap between germline ends came to 16 bases. This CDR3 comprises 16 residues. Germline CDR1 LGHNA, CDR2 YNFKEQ. This material consisted of unsorted PBMCs, taken 0.5 years before starting antiretroviral therapy. The clonotype was recovered from a man between 35 and 55 years old with HIV. The rearrangement links TRBV4-2 to TRBJ2-2; D is possibly TRBD2 (7 bases). CDR3 DNA sequence: TGTGCCAGCAGCCAGTACTCGGGGGGCCTGACCGGGGAGCTGTTTTTT. It encodes CASSQYSGGLTGELFF.